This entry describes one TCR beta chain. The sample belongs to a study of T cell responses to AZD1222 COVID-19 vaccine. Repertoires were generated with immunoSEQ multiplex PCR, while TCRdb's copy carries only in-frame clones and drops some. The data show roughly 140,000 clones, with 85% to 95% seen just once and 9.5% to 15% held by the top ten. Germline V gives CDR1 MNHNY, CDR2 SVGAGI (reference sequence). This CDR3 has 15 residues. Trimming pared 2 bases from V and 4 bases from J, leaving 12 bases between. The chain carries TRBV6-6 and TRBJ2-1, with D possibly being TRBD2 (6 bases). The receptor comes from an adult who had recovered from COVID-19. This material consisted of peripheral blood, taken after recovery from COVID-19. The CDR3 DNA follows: TGTGCCAGCAGTTACGGGCCTAGCGCTTACAATGAGCAGTTCTTC. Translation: CASSYGPSAYNEQFF.